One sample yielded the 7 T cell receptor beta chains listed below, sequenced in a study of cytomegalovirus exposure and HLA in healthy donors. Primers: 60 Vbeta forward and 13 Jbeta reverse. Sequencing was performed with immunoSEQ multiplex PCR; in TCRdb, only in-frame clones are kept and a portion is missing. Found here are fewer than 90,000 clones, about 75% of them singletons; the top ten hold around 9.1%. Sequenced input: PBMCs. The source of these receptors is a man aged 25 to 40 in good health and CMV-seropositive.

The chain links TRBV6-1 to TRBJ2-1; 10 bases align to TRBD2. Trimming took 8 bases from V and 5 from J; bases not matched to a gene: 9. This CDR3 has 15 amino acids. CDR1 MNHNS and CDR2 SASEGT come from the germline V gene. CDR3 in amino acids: CASWPGTSENNEQFF. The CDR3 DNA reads TGTGCCAGCTGGCCCGGGACTAGCGAAAACAATGAGCAGTTCTTC.

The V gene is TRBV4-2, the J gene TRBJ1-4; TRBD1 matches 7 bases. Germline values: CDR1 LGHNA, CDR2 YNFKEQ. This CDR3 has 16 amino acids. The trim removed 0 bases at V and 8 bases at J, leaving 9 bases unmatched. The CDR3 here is CASSQEGTGVGEKLFF. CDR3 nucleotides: TGTGCCAGCAGCCAAGAGGGCACAGGGGTGGGGGAAAAACTGTTTTTT.

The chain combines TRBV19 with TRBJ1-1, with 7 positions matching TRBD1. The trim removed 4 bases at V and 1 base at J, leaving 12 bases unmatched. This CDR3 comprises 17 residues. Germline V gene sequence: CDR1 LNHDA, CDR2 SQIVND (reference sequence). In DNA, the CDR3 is TGTGCCAGTAGTACCTGGACAGGCCTAGGGAAGAACACTGAAGCTTTCTTT. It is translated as CASSTWTGLGKNTEAFF.

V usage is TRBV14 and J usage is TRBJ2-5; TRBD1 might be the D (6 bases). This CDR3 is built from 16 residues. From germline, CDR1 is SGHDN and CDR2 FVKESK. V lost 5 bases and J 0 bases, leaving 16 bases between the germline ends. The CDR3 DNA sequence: TGTGCCAGCAGCGGAGGACAGCTGAAATACCAAGAGACCCAGTACTTC. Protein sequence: CASSGGQLKYQETQYF. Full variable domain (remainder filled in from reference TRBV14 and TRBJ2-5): EAGVTQFPSHSVIEKGQTVTLRCDPISGHDNLYWYRRVMGKEIKFLLHFVKESKQDESGMPNNRFLAERTGGTYSTLKVQPAELEDSGVYFCASSGGQLKYQETQYFGPGTRLLVL.

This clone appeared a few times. CDR3 protein: CASSVTGEEYNEQFF. The DNA of the CDR3 is TGTGCCAGCAGCGTCACAGGGGAGGAGTACAATGAGCAGTTCTTC. This chain links TRBV7-6 with TRBJ2-1; D is possibly TRBD1 (7 bases). The CDR3 runs 15 residues. Trimming cost V 5 bases and J 4 bases, with 15 bases left between them. CDR1 is SGHVS and CDR2 is FNYEAQ in the germline V gene.

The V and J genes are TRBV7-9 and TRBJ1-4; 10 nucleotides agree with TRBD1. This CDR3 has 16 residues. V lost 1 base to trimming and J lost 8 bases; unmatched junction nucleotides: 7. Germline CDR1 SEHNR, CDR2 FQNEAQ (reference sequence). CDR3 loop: CASSLGGDRGREKLFF. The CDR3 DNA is TGTGCCAGCAGCTTAGGGGGCGACAGGGGGCGCGAAAAACTGTTTTTT.

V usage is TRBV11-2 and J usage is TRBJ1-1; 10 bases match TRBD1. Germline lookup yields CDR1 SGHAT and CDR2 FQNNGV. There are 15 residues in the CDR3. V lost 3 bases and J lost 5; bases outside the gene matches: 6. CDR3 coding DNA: TGTGCCAGCAGCTTTTTCCGGGACAGGGGTACTGAAGCTTTCTTT. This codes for CASSFFRDRGTEAFF.